The sequence of this TCR beta chain was determined in a study of shared clonotypes between healthy human individuals. Study-wide context: Per-donor plates numbered three CD4 naive, three CD4 memory, two CD8 naive and one CD8 memory.

Trimming stripped 4 bases from V and 8 bases from J, with 21 bases between. The CDR3 is 16 amino acids. Germline lookup yields CDR1 SGDLS and CDR2 YYNGEE. Study-wide results and caveats: The study sampled only blood, and tissue repertoires likely differ. In general, naive subsets displayed greater estimated richness than memory subsets did.

Investigators spread the genomic DNA of each subset evenly over several immunoSEQ plates. Produced via immunoSEQ multiplex PCR; TCRdb's table is partial and in-frame only. Among 200,000 to 250,000 clones listed, 65% were seen once. A remark on this clone: What it binds is not known.

This clonotype was obtained from a man younger than 40 in good health. This rearrangement joins TRBV9 to TRBJ1-4; D might be TRBD1 (6 bases). Sequenced input: memory CD4+ T cells sorted from blood. Subset reported: CD45RA-negative fraction. CDR3 DNA sequence: TGTGCCAGCAGCCCACGGGGACATCTTTTGCAGGAAAAACTGTTTTTT. Protein product: CASSPRGHLLQEKLFF.